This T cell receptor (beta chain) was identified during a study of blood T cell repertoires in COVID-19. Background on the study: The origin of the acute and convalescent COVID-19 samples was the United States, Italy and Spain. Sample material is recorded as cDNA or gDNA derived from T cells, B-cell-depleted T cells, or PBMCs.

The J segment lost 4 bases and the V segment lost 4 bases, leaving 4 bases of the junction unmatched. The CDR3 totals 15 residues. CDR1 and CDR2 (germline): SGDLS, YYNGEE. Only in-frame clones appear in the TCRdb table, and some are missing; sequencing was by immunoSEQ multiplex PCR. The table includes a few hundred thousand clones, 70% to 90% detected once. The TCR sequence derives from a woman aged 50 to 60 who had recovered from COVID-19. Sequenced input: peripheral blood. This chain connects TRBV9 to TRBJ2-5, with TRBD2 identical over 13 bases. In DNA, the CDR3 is TGTGCCAGCAGCCGGACTAGCGGGGGTCGAGAGACCCAGTACTTC. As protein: CASSRTSGGRETQYF.